This TCR beta chain emerged from a study of cytomegalovirus exposure and HLA in healthy donors. Study context: There were approximately 81 million unique TCRs (from HLA-typed donors) in an early data release.

The PCR contained 60 Vbeta and 13 Jbeta primers. TCRdb's copy holds only in-frame clones and misses some; the assay was immunoSEQ multiplex PCR. The table lists 150,000 to 200,000 clones, approximately 80% of them singletons. Regarding donors, all were healthy bone marrow donors. On this clone: Its antigen is still unknown.

General study results and limits: Later on, an analysis found that several of the most significant clusters appeared to be linked to common viral pathogens, which included parvovirus B19.

The CDR3 is made up of 15 amino acids. V was shortened by 3 bases and J by 2 bases, with 14 bases between the two germline ends. The germline gives CDR1 SGHNT, CDR2 YYREEE (reference sequence). This clonotype originated in a man between 18 and 35 years old in good health and CMV-seropositive. The sample taken for sequencing was PBMCs. The chain is built from TRBV5-4 and TRBJ1-2; tentatively, D is TRBD1 (6 bases). This chain's CDR3 is CASSYGDTRNYGYTF. CDR3 in DNA: TGTGCCAGCAGCTACGGGGACACGCGAAACTATGGCTACACCTTC.